A selection of T cell receptor beta chains follows, all from one sample in a study of T cells after posttransplantation cyclophosphamide. The method was immunoSEQ multiplex PCR; TCRdb's version includes in-frame clones alone and lacks a portion of them. The sample includes tens of thousands of clones, none of them occurring once. The sample was PBMCs. The source is a man aged 35-49 years in good health, CMV-negative, and a related stem cell transplant donor. Both conserved end residues are part of each CDR3. D genes are given only for firm matches. Some rows have no size entry. The others give once, few or many, or a class for an expanded clone.

J gene,clone size,D gene,V gene,CDR3 DNA,CDR3 protein
TRBJ1-2,many,TRBD1,TRBV5-1,TGCGCCAGCAGCTTTAATCAGGGGGGAGATGGCTACACCTTC,CASSFNQGGDGYTF
TRBJ2-2,many,TRBD1,TRBV11-3,TGTGCCAGCAGCTTAGGACAGGGCCCCGGGGAGCTGTTTTTT,CASSLGQGPGELFF
TRBJ1-5,few,TRBD1,TRBV15,TGTGCCACCAGCACAGGGACAGGGCAGCCCCAGCATTTT,CATSTGTGQPQHF
TRBJ2-4,-,TRBD2,TRBV4-3,TGCGCCAGCAGCCAACAACTAGCGGGAAACCTGATAGCCAAAAACATTCAGTACTTC,CASSQQLAGNLIAKNIQYF
TRBJ2-2,many,TRBD2,TRBV4-1,TGCGCCAGCAGCCCCCCAGCGGGAATCACCGGGGAGCTGTTTTTT,CASSPPAGITGELFF
TRBJ1-1,many,-,TRBV4-3,TGCGCCAGCAGCCAGGGAGAGAACACTGAAGCTTTCTTT,CASSQGENTEAFF
TRBJ2-7,many,-,TRBV4-1,TGCGCCAGCAGCTATCAGGGTGGCTCCTACGAGCAGTACTTC,CASSYQGGSYEQYF
TRBJ2-1,many,TRBD2,TRBV6-1,TGTGCCAGCAGTGAATTCGGGACTACCTCCTACAATGAGCAGTTCTTC,CASSEFGTTSYNEQFF
TRBJ2-2,few,TRBD1,TRBV7-8,TGTGCCAGCAGCTTAAGGCCAGGGGGCACCGGGGAGCTGTTTTTT,CASSLRPGGTGELFF
TRBJ2-1,many,-,TRBV14,TGTGCCAGCAGCCAAAATCTGGCAGGGTTGTTCTTC,CASSQNLAGLFF
TRBJ2-1,many,TRBD2,TRBV7-3,TGTGCCAGCAGCTCCTCCGGGACTAGGGCCAATGAGCAGTTCTTC,CASSSSGTRANEQFF
TRBJ2-1,many,TRBD1,TRBV19,TGTGCCAGTAGCAGACCCGGGACAGGGGGGGACAATGAGCAGTTCTTC,CASSRPGTGGDNEQFF
TRBJ1-3,many,-,TRBV4-1,TGCGCCAGCAGCCAAGTATCAGGTTTTGGAAACACCATATATTTT,CASSQVSGFGNTIYF
TRBJ1-5,many,-,TRBV4-3,TGCGCCAGCAGCCAAGATTACAGGGTCAGTCAGCCCCAGCATTTT,CASSQDYRVSQPQHF
TRBJ2-2,few,TRBD1,TRBV27,TGTGCCAGCAGTAGGACAGGATCCACACCCGGGGAGCTGTTTTTT,CASSRTGSTPGELFF
TRBJ2-5,few,TRBD2,TRBV7-2,TGTGCCAGCAGCACCGGGGATAGCGGGGAGACCCAGTACTTC,CASSTGDSGETQYF
TRBJ2-2,-,-,TRBV4-2,TGTGCCAGCAGCCAAGGGCCAACTACCACCGGGGAGCTGTTTTTT,CASSQGPTTTGELFF
TRBJ2-1,many,-,TRBV19,TGTGCCAGTAGTATAGCCGGTGAGCAGTTCTTC,CASSIAGEQFF
TRBJ2-3,many,TRBD2,TRBV11-3,TGTGCCAGCAGCCACAGGGTAGCGGGACTGAGCACAGATACGCAGTATTTT,CASSHRVAGLSTDTQYF
TRBJ2-2,many,-,TRBV9,TGTGCCAGCAGCCAGGACTCGAACACCGGGGAGCTGTTTTTT,CASSQDSNTGELFF
TRBJ2-3,many,-,TRBV4-1,TGCGCCAGCAGCCAAGAGTTCGGCACAGATACGCAGTATTTT,CASSQEFGTDTQYF
TRBJ2-1,many,TRBD1,TRBV5-1,TGCGCCAGCAGCCTGGGGGGACAGGGGTACAATGAGCAGTTCTTC,CASSLGGQGYNEQFF
TRBJ2-1,many,TRBD2,TRBV4-3,TGCGCCAGCAGCCAAGTAGCGGGAGGGTCCTACAATGAGCAGTTCTTC,CASSQVAGGSYNEQFF
TRBJ2-7,many,TRBD1,TRBV4-2,TGTGCCAGCAGAAGGGAGGGACAGGGAGGCTACGAGCAGTACTTC,CASRREGQGGYEQYF